This is a list of T cell receptor beta chains from one sample in a study of blood T cell repertoires in COVID-19. Clones were read by immunoSEQ multiplex PCR, and TCRdb kept only the in-frame ones, dropping some. The sample includes some 150,000 clones, about 86% seen only once; the top ten take about 2.7%. Material: peripheral blood. The receptors shown here come from a human donor with acute or convalescent COVID-19. The donor label of this sample is uncertain. The CDR3 runs from the conserved cysteine through the conserved F or W. D genes are given only for firm matches. Some rows have no size entry. The others give once, few or many, or a class for an expanded clone.

clone size	D gene	V gene	J gene	CDR3 protein	CDR3 DNA
.	TRBD2	TRBV9	TRBJ2-2	CASSVAETGLAGYTGELFF	TGTGCCAGCAGCGTAGCTGAGACGGGACTAGCGGGTTACACCGGGGAGCTGTTTTTT
.	TRBD1	TRBV3-1/TRBV3-2	TRBJ2-7	CASSHGQGYEQYF	TGTGCCAGCAGCCACGGACAGGGCTACGAGCAGTACTTC
.	TRBD2	TRBV7-2	TRBJ2-1	CASSLGPGGRYEQFF	TGTGCCAGCAGCTTAGGGCCGGGGGGGCGCTATGAGCAGTTCTTC
.	TRBD1	TRBV30	TRBJ1-4	CAWSVRPGTVNEKLFF	TGTGCCTGGAGTGTCAGGCCCGGGACAGTTAATGAAAAACTGTTTTTT
.	.	TRBV6-4	TRBJ1-2	CASSDSMRAFRGGYGYTF	TGTGCCAGCAGTGACTCGATGCGGGCCTTCCGAGGAGGCTATGGCTACACCTTC
.	.	TRBV3-1/TRBV3-2	TRBJ2-3	CASSPRLAPWSPENRMDTQYF	TGTGCCAGCAGCCCTAGATTGGCCCCGTGGTCCCCCGAGAACAGGATGGATACGCAGTATTTT
once	TRBD1	TRBV28	TRBJ1-3	CASVTGASGNTIYF	TGTGCCAGCGTTACAGGGGCCTCTGGAAACACCATATATTTT
.	TRBD1	TRBV5-8	TRBJ1-5	CASSLGGRGYQPQHF	TGTGCCAGCAGCTTAGGGGGCAGAGGTTATCAGCCCCAGCATTTT
.	.	TRBV4-1	TRBJ2-3	CASSQEAGARLNTDTQYF	TGCGCCAGCAGCCAAGAGGCGGGGGCCCGATTGAACACAGATACGCAGTATTTT
.	TRBD2	TRBV6-2/TRBV6-3	TRBJ2-3	CASSYGAGGLPDTQYF	TGTGCCAGCAGTTACGGAGCGGGAGGGCTGCCAGATACGCAGTATTTT
.	.	TRBV2	TRBJ1-6	CASSYQGQPYSPLHF	TGTGCCAGCTCTTATCAAGGACAGCCGTATTCACCCCTCCACTTT
.	.	TRBV5-4	TRBJ1-1	CASSRDQRTEAFF	TGTGCCAGCAGCCGTGACCAGAGGACTGAAGCTTTCTTT
.	TRBD1	TRBV19	TRBJ1-2	CASTPTGKEGYTF	TGTGCCAGTACGCCGACAGGGAAGGAAGGCTACACCTTC
.	TRBD2	TRBV5-1	TRBJ2-1	CASSLPTSGGPQEQFF	TGCGCCAGCAGCCTCCCGACTAGCGGGGGGCCCCAGGAGCAGTTCTTC
few	TRBD1	TRBV28	TRBJ2-5	CASSSGTVQETQYF	TGTGCCAGCAGTTCCGGGACAGTCCAAGAGACCCAGTACTTC
.	TRBD1	TRBV5-1	TRBJ2-7	CASSLVGQDSYEQYF	TGCGCCAGCAGCTTGGTAGGACAGGACTCCTACGAGCAGTACTTC
.	.	TRBV6-1	TRBJ1-5	CASSEALGPTNQPQHF	TGTGCCAGCAGTGAAGCCTTGGGGCCCACCAATCAGCCCCAGCATTTT
.	.	TRBV7-2	TRBJ2-1	CASSRSGGPSYNEQFF	TGTGCCAGCAGCCGGTCGGGGGGCCCATCCTACAATGAGCAGTTCTTC
few	.	TRBV21-1	TRBJ2-2	CASSKEDRKPNTGELFF	TGTGCCAGCAGCAAAGAAGACAGGAAGCCGAACACCGGGGAGCTGTTTTTT
few	TRBD1	TRBV11-2	TRBJ1-2	CASSSTTGKETSYGYTF	TGTGCCAGCAGCTCCACGACAGGGAAGGAAACTAGCTATGGCTACACCTTC
.	TRBD2	TRBV28	TRBJ2-3	CASSLGGRPLDTQYF	TGTGCCAGCAGTTTGGGCGGGAGGCCCCTAGATACGCAGTATTTT
.	TRBD2	TRBV5-6	TRBJ2-3	CASSPSGRRTDTQYF	TGTGCCAGCAGCCCTAGCGGGAGGCGCACAGATACGCAGTATTTT
few	.	TRBV29-1	TRBJ1-3	CSVRGSLGGNTIYF	TGCAGCGTTCGTGGGAGTTTAGGAGGAAACACCATATATTTT
.	.	TRBV19	TRBJ2-2	CASSIITGQGELFF	TGTGCCAGTAGTATTATTACAGGGCAGGGCGAGCTGTTTTTT
.	.	TRBV30	TRBJ1-2	CAWSVGPGQIYGYTF	TGTGCCTGGAGTGTAGGGCCCGGACAGATCTATGGCTACACCTTC
.	TRBD2	TRBV18	TRBJ2-1	CASSRGGRGFNEQFF	TGTGCCAGCTCACGTGGAGGGAGGGGCTTTAATGAGCAGTTCTTC
.	.	TRBV7-6	TRBJ2-3	CASSLRTDTQYF	TGTGCCAGCAGCTTACGTACAGATACGCAGTATTTT
.	TRBD2	TRBV7-2	TRBJ2-5	CASTLPPAGRGETQYF	TGTGCCAGCACTCTACCCCCAGCGGGGAGAGGAGAGACCCAGTACTTC
.	.	TRBV7-3	TRBJ1-1	CASSLNGGENTEAFF	TGTGCCAGCAGCTTAAACGGCGGGGAGAACACTGAAGCTTTCTTT
.	.	TRBV7-8	TRBJ1-2	CASSLARTELRGGYTF	TGTGCCAGCAGCTTAGCGCGCACCGAGCTAAGGGGCGGCTACACCTTC
.	TRBD2	TRBV3-1/TRBV3-2	TRBJ2-2	CASTRTSGMGTGELFF	TGTGCCAGCACCCGGACTAGCGGGATGGGCACCGGGGAGCTGTTTTTT
.	.	TRBV6-5	TRBJ2-5	CASSAGSRQTQYF	TGTGCCAGCTCTGCGGGTTCCAGGCAGACCCAGTACTTC
.	TRBD2	TRBV6-5	TRBJ2-7	CASSPKRGGLNEQYF	TGTGCCAGCAGCCCCAAGCGGGGGGGCCTGAACGAGCAGTACTTC
.	TRBD2	TRBV5-4	TRBJ2-7	CASSPNSGRAPYEQYF	TGTGCCAGCAGCCCGAATAGCGGGAGGGCCCCCTACGAGCAGTACTTC
.	.	TRBV5-1	TRBJ2-3	CASSLESSDTDTQYF	TGCGCCAGCAGCTTGGAGTCTAGCGACACAGATACGCAGTATTTT
once	.	TRBV12-3/TRBV12-4	TRBJ2-7	CASSLNGFYEQYF	TGTGCCAGCAGTTTAAACGGTTTCTACGAGCAGTACTTC
.	TRBD1	TRBV5-4	TRBJ2-5	CASSPNPTGARWGETQYF	TGTGCCAGCAGCCCTAATCCCACAGGGGCGCGCTGGGGAGAGACCCAGTACTTC
.	TRBD1	TRBV2	TRBJ2-3	CASSDGRQGAGDTQYF	TGTGCCAGCAGTGATGGGAGACAGGGGGCCGGAGATACGCAGTATTTT
.	TRBD2	TRBV9	TRBJ2-7	CASGGLAGGRTEQYF	TGTGCCAGTGGAGGACTAGCGGGAGGAAGGACCGAGCAGTACTTC
.	TRBD1	TRBV27	TRBJ1-1	CASSDRGTGTYEVTEAFF	TGTGCCAGCAGCGACCGGGGGACAGGAACCTATGAAGTCACTGAAGCTTTCTTT
.	.	TRBV6-1	TRBJ1-6	CASSDTQGYNSPLHF	TGTGCCAGCAGTGACACACAGGGCTATAATTCACCCCTCCACTTT
.	TRBD1	TRBV28	TRBJ2-5	CASSPHGTGYQETQYF	TGTGCCAGCAGCCCCCACGGGACAGGGTACCAAGAGACCCAGTACTTC
.	TRBD1	TRBV15	TRBJ1-2	CATRTGAQGYGYTF	TGTGCCACCCGGACAGGAGCCCAGGGGTATGGCTACACCTTC
few	.	TRBV4-1	TRBJ2-2	CASSPRMGRATGELFF	TGCGCCAGCAGCCCCCGGATGGGGCGAGCGACCGGGGAGCTGTTTTTT
.	.	TRBV5-1	TRBJ1-1	CASSSYQGTTEAFF	TGCGCCAGCAGCAGTTACCAGGGGACCACTGAAGCTTTCTTT
.	TRBD1	TRBV4-2	TRBJ1-1	CASSPGTGTGNTEAFF	TGTGCCAGCAGCCCGGGGACCGGGACAGGGAACACTGAAGCTTTCTTT